This entry lists 4 T cell receptor beta chains sequenced from one sample in a study of early T cells in non-severe SARS-CoV-2 infection. TCRdb recomputed calls from the 5' RACE reads with MiXCR, one row per CDR3 protein. The sample contains tens of thousands of distinct CDR3 sequences, 13% to 15% of which appear only once. The source was whole blood, collected at baseline. The origin of the receptors is an adult who was a healthcare worker with PCR-confirmed SARS-CoV-2 infection or an uninfected control (not recorded which).

This clonotype showed up many times. This chain uses TRBV18 with TRBJ2-1; D possibly uses TRBD1 or TRBD2 (5 bases each). Germline V lookup: CDR1 KGHSH, CDR2 LQKENI. The CDR3 length is 15 residues. The V end was cut by 6 bases, the J end by 3 bases, with 15 bases between. CDR3 sequence: CASSSGTPDYNEQFF. The CDR3 coding sequence is TGTGCCAGCTCTTCCGGGACCCCGGACTACAATGAGCAGTTCTTC.

V usage is TRBV20-1 and J usage is TRBJ2-1; TRBD2 agrees at 7 bases. Germline trimming cut 5 bases from V and 0 bases from J; bases unmatched to any gene: 19. CDR3 size: 19 residues. Germline-derived CDR1 and CDR2 are DFQATT and SNEGSKA (reference sequence). CDR3 region: CSASPLAASPLSSYNEQFF. The CDR3 nucleotides read TGCAGTGCTTCTCCTCTAGCGGCTTCCCCCTTGAGCTCCTACAATGAGCAGTTCTTC.

This sequence joins TRBV11-2 and TRBJ2-1; TRBD2 agrees at 7 bases. After removal of 7 bases from V and 1 base from J, the junction contained 4 bases not matched to a gene. The CDR3 extends over 14 amino acids. In germline, CDR1 is SGHAT, CDR2 FQNNGV. As DNA, the CDR3 is TGTGCCAGCACCCCTAGCGGATCCTACAATGAGCAGTTCTTC. It encodes CASTPSGSYNEQFF.

This clonotype was seen ten or more times. The rearrangement links TRBV28 to TRBJ1-5; D may be TRBD1 (5 bases). The CDR3 covers 17 residues. Looked up from germline, CDR1 is MDHEN and CDR2 is SYDVKM. Trimming removed 1 base from V and 1 base from J, with 14 bases in between. The CDR3 DNA reads as TGTGCCAGCAGTTTATATGGCCGAGGGGTGAGCAATCAGCCCCAGCATTTT. This codes for CASSLYGRGVSNQPQHF. Complete variable domain (other parts from reference TRBV28 and TRBJ1-5): DVKVTQSSRYLVKRTGEKVFLECVQDMDHENMFWYRQDPGLGLRLIYFSYDVKMKEKGDIPEGYSVSREKKERFSLILESASTNQTSMYLCASSLYGRGVSNQPQHFGDGTRLSIL.